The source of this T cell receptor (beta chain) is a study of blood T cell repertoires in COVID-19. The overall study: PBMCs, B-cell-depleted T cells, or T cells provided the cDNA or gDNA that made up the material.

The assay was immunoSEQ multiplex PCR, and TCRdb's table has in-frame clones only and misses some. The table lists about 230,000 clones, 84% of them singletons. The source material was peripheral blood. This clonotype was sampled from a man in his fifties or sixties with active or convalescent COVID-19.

Here the CDR3 reads CASSQQPDSQETQYF. The CDR3, as DNA: TGTGCCAGCAGCCAACAACCGGACAGTCAAGAGACCCAGTACTTC. The chain is built from TRBV4-2 and TRBJ2-5, with a weak D call TRBD1 (6 bases). The CDR3 runs 15 residues. CDR1 and CDR2 from the germline V gene are LGHNA and YNFKEQ. Trimming removed 2 bases from V and 2 bases from J, with 12 bases in between.